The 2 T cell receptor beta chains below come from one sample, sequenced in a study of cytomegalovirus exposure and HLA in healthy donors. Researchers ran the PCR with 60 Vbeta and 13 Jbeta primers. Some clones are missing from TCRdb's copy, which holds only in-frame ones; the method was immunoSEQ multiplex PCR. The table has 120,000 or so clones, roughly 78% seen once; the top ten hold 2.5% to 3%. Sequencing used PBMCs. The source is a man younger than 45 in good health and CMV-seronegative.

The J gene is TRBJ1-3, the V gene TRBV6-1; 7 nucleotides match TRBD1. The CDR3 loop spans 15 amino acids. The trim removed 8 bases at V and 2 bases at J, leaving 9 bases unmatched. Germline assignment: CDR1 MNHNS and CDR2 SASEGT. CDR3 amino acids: CASRNQGEAGNTIYF. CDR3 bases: TGTGCCAGCCGAAATCAGGGGGAAGCTGGAAACACCATATATTTT.

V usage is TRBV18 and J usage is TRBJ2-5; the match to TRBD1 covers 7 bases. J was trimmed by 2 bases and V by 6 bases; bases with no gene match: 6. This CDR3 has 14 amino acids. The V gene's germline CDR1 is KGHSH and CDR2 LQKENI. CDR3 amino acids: CASSLRQGQETQYF. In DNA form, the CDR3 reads TGTGCCAGCTCCCTGAGACAGGGTCAAGAGACCCAGTACTTC. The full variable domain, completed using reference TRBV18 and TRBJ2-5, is NAGVMQNPRHLVRRRGQEARLRCSPMKGHSHVYWYRQLPEEGLKFMVYLQKENIIDESGMPKERFSAEFPKEGPSILRIQQVVRGDSAAYFCASSLRQGQETQYFGPGTRLLVL.